A selection of T cell receptor beta chains follows, all from one sample in a study of blood T cells in healthy people across ages. Using its own MiXCR run on the 5' RACE reads, TCRdb lists one record per CDR3 protein. The sample records approximately 580,000 distinct CDR3 sequences, less than 25% being singletons. This same sample was also taken into another study, of T cells of mothers and their children.

Sequencing was done on a sample of blood. The receptors originated from a boy aged 5-17 years in good health. Each CDR3 is given with its conserved first and last residue.

CDR3 length	V gene	J gene	CDR3 protein
15	TRBV7-9	TRBJ1-4	CASSLSRGRDEKLFF
12	TRBV7-4	.	CASRLGGNTQYF
15	TRBV5-1	TRBJ2-6	CASSLSFSGANVLTF
17	TRBV27	TRBJ2-7	CASSTFLTSGRRYEQYF
16	TRBV28	TRBJ2-7	CASSPLFTGSTYEQYF
16	TRBV3-1	TRBJ2-1	CASSQDGSSGYNEQFF
14	TRBV12-3/TRBV12-4	TRBJ2-4	CASNGGPAKNIQYF
14	TRBV11-2	TRBJ1-1	CASSFTGKNTEAFF
14	TRBV7-9	.	CASQWGQGDYEQYF
16	TRBV5-1	TRBJ2-5	CASSLDSAYTQETQYF
13	TRBV28	TRBJ1-2	CASSSDGGYGYTF
17	TRBV20-1	TRBJ1-4	CSASKPTGTATNEKLFF
15	TRBV28	TRBJ1-2	CASSLRGPLSYGYTF
12	TRBV19	TRBJ2-5	CASSISWRTEYF
14	TRBV11-1	TRBJ2-5	CASSPSYFRETQYF
15	TRBV5-1	.	CASSLTGTSSYEQYF
14	TRBV5-6	TRBJ1-1	CASQGRSRGTEAFF